This TCR beta chain comes out of a study of blood T cells in healthy people across ages. Study summary: In model experiments, template switching was able to capture about one barcoded beta molecule for every two T cells that were present.

Study findings and constraints: Per million T cells, the diversity of TCR beta decreased roughly linearly as age advanced.

Alongside a J-beta primer mix, a sample-barcoded 5' primer served in a second PCR lasting roughly 6 to 11 cycles. Each of the cDNA molecules was tagged by a template-switch adaptor with 12 random nucleotides. TCRdb re-derived calls from the 5' RACE reads in MiXCR, one entry per CDR3 protein. The data contain more than 650,000 distinct CDR3 sequences, under 30% of them singletons. From germline, CDR1 is GTSNPN and CDR2 SVGIG (reference sequence). The V and J ends lost 2 bases and 7 bases respectively, with 14 bases between them. The CDR3 is 13 residues long. This clonotype has a handful of counts. Its cognate antigen is unknown. These sequences were also reported in another study, on T cells of mothers and their children. According to that study: Each donor was one of three healthy Caucasian mothers or one of their six children.

This receptor was obtained from a boy between 10 and 17 years old in good health. The sequencing sample was made of blood. This chain joins TRBV30 and TRBJ1-1; D call uncertain. In DNA form, the CDR3 reads TGTGCCTGGAGTCACCGAGGGTTTGTTGAAGCTTTCTTT. Amino acids: CAWSHRGFVEAFF.